A selection of T cell receptor beta chains follows, all from one sample in a study of shared clonotypes between healthy human individuals. Clones were sequenced by immunoSEQ multiplex PCR, and TCRdb holds only the in-frame ones, with some missing. This table has about 2,200,000 clones, about 92% appearing once. What was sequenced was naive CD8+ T cells from PBMCs. Receptor source: a man aged 18 to 30 in good health. Some clones in this sample may be carry-over from other donors' samples. CDR3s include the opening cysteine and the closing phenylalanine or tryptophan.

j_call v_call cdr3_aa
TRBJ2-5 TRBV28 CASSPDRRLRTGHRLGVDF
TRBJ2-7 TRBV7-2 CASSLTPTWTVGEQYF
TRBJ2-2 TRBV19 CASSIPRDRPVTTWELFF
TRBJ2-7 TRBV6-1 CASSVDSSYEQYF
TRBJ2-2 TRBV4-3 CASSQGAGTGRTGELFF
TRBJ2-5 TRBV5-4 CASSSDRVIGSGRRQTQYF
TRBJ2-1 TRBV29-1 CSVGGVDALQLHLSSYNEQFF
TRBJ1-3 TRBV10-3 CAISESLVRDQEGNTIYF
TRBJ2-2 TRBV9 CASTPNPGTSGTGELFF
TRBJ2-2 TRBV27 CASSIAGVLLGTGELFF
TRBJ1-2 TRBV7-9 CASSARQGNGYTF
TRBJ2-5 TRBV7-9 CASSFQSRLAAQETQYF
TRBJ2-1 TRBV29-1 CSVAGGQWLAGGSSKFQFF
TRBJ2-7 TRBV7-9 CASSLAVGQYEQYF
TRBJ1-1 TRBV6-5 CASSPDRTSREAFF
TRBJ2-7 TRBV7-8 CASRNWDTPTDYEQYF
TRBJ1-2 TRBV4-2 CASSQAGRPSSGYTF
TRBJ1-4 TRBV9 CASSVTGSNEKLFF
TRBJ1-2 TRBV29-1 CSVEGPFSYGNYGYTF
TRBJ2-1 TRBV28 CASSLPDFSYNEQFF
TRBJ1-2 TRBV4-1 CASSQVRAGYGYTF
TRBJ2-1 TRBV9 CASSVGSSGSSYNEQFF
TRBJ1-4 TRBV28 CASSFWANEKLFF
TRBJ2-7 TRBV7-9 CATRGETYEQYF
TRBJ2-5 TRBV29-1 CSVEEGRILGETQYF
TRBJ2-5 TRBV7-7 CASSPDRARKTQYF
TRBJ2-1 TRBV4-3 CASSQDSGLAGDGPQFF
TRBJ2-3 TRBV5-1 CASSLARFRDTDTQYF
TRBJ2-7 TRBV28 CAITLSSSYEQYF
TRBJ2-7 TRBV7-6 CASSLDSSYEQYF
TRBJ2-1 TRBV7-9 CASSRPSGPGRGEQFF
TRBJ2-7 TRBV7-9 CASSPPSSYEQYF
TRBJ2-7 TRBV28 CAAGALVHEQYF